The rows below give T cell receptor beta chains drawn from one sample of a study of CD8+ T cells in alopecia areata. Here immunoSEQ multiplex PCR was the method, and the copy in TCRdb shows in-frame clones only, minus some. The sample lists roughly 200,000 clones; about 48% were seen once. The specimen comprised CD8+ T cells sorted from blood, sampled at week 24, from a patient treated with tofacitinib. Receptor source: a human donor with alopecia areata. Both conserved end residues are part of each CDR3. A D gene is named only where the DNA matches it firmly. Clone size appears in some rows only: once, few, many, or a class for an expanded clone.

>TRBV5-6|NA|TRBJ1-5|NA
TGTGCCAGCAGCTTGAACGGGGGCGGGAGCAATCAGCCCCAGCATTTT
CASSLNGGGSNQPQHF
>TRBV14|NA|TRBJ1-2|NA
TGTGCCAGCAGCCAAGCAGACACTAACTATGGCTACACCTTC
CASSQADTNYGYTF
>TRBV29-1|NA|TRBJ2-3|few
TGCAGCGTTGAAGATCTCGGTTCGCAGTATTTT
CSVEDLGSQYF
>TRBV6-1|NA|TRBJ2-5|few
TGTGCCAGCAGTGAAGAGTTCAGGGAGACCCAGTACTTC
CASSEEFRETQYF
>TRBV23-1|NA|TRBJ2-3|NA
TGCGCCAGCAGTCAATTAGGTATTGGCGGTGTTACCTCCACAGATACGCAGTATTTT
CASSQLGIGGVTSTDTQYF
>TRBV7-8|NA|TRBJ1-4|NA
TGTGCCAGCAGCTTAGCGGGGAGGAGTGAAAAACTGTTTTTT
CASSLAGRSEKLFF
>TRBV23-1|NA|TRBJ1-1|NA
TGCGCCAGCAGTCATGGTGGAAGACCACCAGGTAGTAACACTGAAGCTTTCTTT
CASSHGGRPPGSNTEAFF
>TRBV5-1|NA|TRBJ1-2|NA
TGCGCCAGCAGCCCCACAGCTAACTATGGCTACACCTTC
CASSPTANYGYTF
>TRBV2|NA|TRBJ2-2|NA
TGTGCCAGCGAAGACCGGAAATCGGGCCCCGGGGAGCTGTTTTTT
CASEDRKSGPGELFF
>TRBV2|NA|TRBJ2-5|few
TGTGCCAGCAGTGAATTATTTAGGACAGAAGAGACCCAGTACTTC
CASSELFRTEETQYF
>TRBV30|NA|TRBJ1-1|NA
TGTGCCTGGACCCGGGGAAACACTGAAGCTTTCTTT
CAWTRGNTEAFF
>TRBV4-1|NA|TRBJ2-1|few
TGCGCCAGCAGCCAAGAAAATGGGGAAAATGAGCAGTTCTTC
CASSQENGENEQFF
>TRBV7-9|NA|TRBJ1-2|NA
TGTGCCAGCAGCGGAATGTCGGGACATAATGGCTACACCTTC
CASSGMSGHNGYTF
>TRBV27|NA|TRBJ1-1|NA
TGTGCCAGCAGCCCGGGGGGAACTGAAGCTTTCTTT
CASSPGGTEAFF
>TRBV30|NA|TRBJ2-6|NA
TGTGCCTGGAGTGCTGGGATCTCTGGGGCCAACGTCCTGACTTTC
CAWSAGISGANVLTF
>TRBV4-1|NA|TRBJ1-1|NA
TGCGCCAGCAGCCACGGGGCCCGTGAAGCTTTCTTT
CASSHGAREAFF
>TRBV4-3|TRBD2|TRBJ2-3|NA
TGCGCCAGCAGCCAAGAACACGGGGGGGCCCCAGATACGCAGTATTTT
CASSQEHGGAPDTQYF
>TRBV29-1|TRBD1|TRBJ1-2|NA
TGCAGCGGAACACAGGGGGCCGGGTATGGCTACACCTTC
CSGTQGAGYGYTF
>TRBV7-2|NA|TRBJ2-5|NA
TGTGCCAGCAGCTTTCCCCACTTGCAACAAGAGACCCAGTACTTC
CASSFPHLQQETQYF
>TRBV7-2|NA|TRBJ1-1|NA
TGTGCCAGCAGCCGGATTGTAGGGACTGAAGCTTTCTTT
CASSRIVGTEAFF
>TRBV30|TRBD1|TRBJ1-2|NA
TGTGCCTGGGTCTCGACAGGGAACTATGGCTACACCTTC
CAWVSTGNYGYTF
>TRBV10-3|TRBD2|TRBJ2-2|few
TGTGCCATCAGAACTAAACAGGGGACTAGCGGGGGATTCGCGAACACCGGGGAGCTGTTTTTT
CAIRTKQGTSGGFANTGELFF